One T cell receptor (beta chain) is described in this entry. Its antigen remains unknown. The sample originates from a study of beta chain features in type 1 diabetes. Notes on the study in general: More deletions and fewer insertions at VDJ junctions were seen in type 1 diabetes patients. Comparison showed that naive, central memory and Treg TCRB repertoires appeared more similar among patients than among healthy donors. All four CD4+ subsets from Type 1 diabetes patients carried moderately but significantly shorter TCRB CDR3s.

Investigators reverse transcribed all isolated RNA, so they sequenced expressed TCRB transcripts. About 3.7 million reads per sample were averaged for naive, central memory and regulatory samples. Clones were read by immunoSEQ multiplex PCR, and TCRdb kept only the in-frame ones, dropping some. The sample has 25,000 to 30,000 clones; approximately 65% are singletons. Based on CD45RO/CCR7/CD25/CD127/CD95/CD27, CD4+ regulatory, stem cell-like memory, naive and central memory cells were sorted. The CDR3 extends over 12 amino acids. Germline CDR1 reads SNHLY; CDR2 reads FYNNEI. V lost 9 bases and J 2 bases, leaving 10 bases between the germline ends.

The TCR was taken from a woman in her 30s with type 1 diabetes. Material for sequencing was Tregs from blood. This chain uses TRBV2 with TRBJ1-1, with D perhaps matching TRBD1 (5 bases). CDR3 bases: TGTGCCAGGGGGGACTTTAACACTGAAGCTTTCTTT. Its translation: CARGDFNTEAFF.